Below, 7 T cell receptor beta chains from the same sample are listed, as sequenced in a study of blood T cell repertoires in COVID-19. Using immunoSEQ multiplex PCR, the repertoire was profiled, and TCRdb retains in-frame clones only, with some absent. Of about 120,000 clones detected, more than 75% appear once; the ten largest clones hold 3.7%. Sample: peripheral blood. These receptors were taken from a man aged 50-59 years with active COVID-19.

V is TRBV18 and J is TRBJ1-5; TRBD1 aligns across 11 bases. The length of the CDR3 is 13 residues. With V trimmed by 8 bases and J by 6 bases, 3 bases remained unmatched. Germline assignment: CDR1 KGHSH and CDR2 LQKENI. CDR3 protein: CASADRGPQPQHF. CDR3 in DNA: TGTGCCAGCGCGGACAGGGGGCCTCAGCCCCAGCATTTT.

This rearrangement joins TRBV3-1 (or the pseudogene TRBV3-2) to TRBJ2-3; TRBD1 aligns across 8 bases. The germline gives CDR1 LGHDT, CDR2 YNNKEL (reference sequence). The ends lost 2 bases at V and 4 bases at J; junction bases unmatched: 8. This CDR3 has 16 residues. CDR3 loop: CASSQPIGRGPDTQYF. Here the CDR3 DNA reads TGTGCCAGCAGCCAACCGATCGGCAGGGGGCCAGATACGCAGTATTTT.

The V gene is TRBV5-1, the J gene TRBJ1-2; possible D gene TRBD1, 5 bases. The CDR3 is 17 amino acids. The ends were cut back, 1 base at V and 3 bases at J, with 19 bases in the middle. Germline CDR1 SGHRS, CDR2 YFSETQ. CDR3 loop: CASSLKPLGAFDYGYTF. The CDR3 DNA follows: TGCGCCAGCAGCTTGAAACCCCTAGGGGCATTCGACTATGGCTACACCTTC.

The rearrangement joins TRBV15 to TRBJ1-5, with D perhaps TRBD1 (5 bases). V dropped 0 bases and J dropped 0 bases, with 12 bases sitting between them. Germline V gene lookup returns CDR1 LNHNV and CDR2 YYDKDF (reference sequence). The CDR3 length is 17 residues. The CDR3 sequence: CATSRDLGGTSNQPQHF. The DNA of the CDR3 is TGTGCCACCAGCAGAGATCTTGGAGGGACTAGCAATCAGCCCCAGCATTTT.

The chain has TRBV4-2 and TRBJ1-1, with 10 bases fitting TRBD1. The CDR3 is 16 residues long. Germline CDR1 reads LGHNA; CDR2 reads YNFKEQ. V trimming: 0 bases; J trimming: 4 bases; junction bases outside the gene matches: 5. CDR3 DNA sequence: TGTGCCAGCAGCCAAGATTGGGACAGGGGATCCACTGAAGCTTTCTTT. The encoded protein is CASSQDWDRGSTEAFF.

The chain carries TRBV5-4 and TRBJ1-1, with D possibly matching TRBD1 (6 bases). Trimming pared 7 bases from V and 0 bases from J, leaving 19 bases between. CDR1 and CDR2 (germline): SGHNT, YYREEE (reference sequence). There are 16 residues in the CDR3. The CDR3 DNA reads TGTGCCAGCTCGACGGGGGGGCTTACTTTGAACACTGAAGCTTTCTTT. As protein: CASSTGGLTLNTEAFF.

The chain joins TRBV18 to TRBJ1-5, with 9 positions matching TRBD1. CDR1 KGHSH and CDR2 LQKENI come from the germline V gene. The CDR3 is made up of 15 amino acids. V lost 5 bases to trimming and J lost 6 bases; unmatched junction nucleotides: 8. The CDR3 is CASSEDRGVSQPQHF. DNA for the CDR3: TGTGCCAGCTCAGAAGACAGGGGGGTCTCTCAGCCCCAGCATTTT.